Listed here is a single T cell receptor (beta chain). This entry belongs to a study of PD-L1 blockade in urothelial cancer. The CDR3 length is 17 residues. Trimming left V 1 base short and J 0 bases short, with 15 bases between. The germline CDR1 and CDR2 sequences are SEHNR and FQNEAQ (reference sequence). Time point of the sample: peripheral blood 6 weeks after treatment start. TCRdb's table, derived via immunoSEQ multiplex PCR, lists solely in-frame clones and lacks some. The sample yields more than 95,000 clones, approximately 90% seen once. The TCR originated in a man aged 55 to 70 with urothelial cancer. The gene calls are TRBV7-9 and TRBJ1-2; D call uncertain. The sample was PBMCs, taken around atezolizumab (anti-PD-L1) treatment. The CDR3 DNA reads TGTGCCAGCAGCTTAGTCGGGTCGAGGCGAGCTAACTATGGCTACACCTTC. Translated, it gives CASSLVGSRRANYGYTF.